This T cell receptor beta chain was identified in a study of OX40 agonist ivuxolimab in advanced cancers. Study overall: Ivuxolimab is an agonistic anti-OX40 (CD134) antibody, and patients were treated with it.

TCRdb's copy holds only in-frame clones and misses some; the assay was immunoSEQ multiplex PCR. The top ten hold around 21% of the sample, which has about 49,000 clones, around 85% seen once. Overall study results and limits: Both CD4+ and CD8+ T cell populations in blood had undergone clonal expansion by week 6 at 0.1 to 3.0 mg/kg.

Concerning this clone: Antigen specificity is unknown.

Trimming cost V 1 base and J 7 bases, with 12 bases left between them. CDR1 is SGHDT, CDR2 YYEEEE, per germline. CDR3 length: 14 amino acids. The source material was CD4+ or CD8+ T cells sorted from blood, sampled in a trial of the OX40 agonist ivuxolimab. The receptor's source is an adult with an advanced solid tumor such as melanoma, head and neck, liver or kidney cancer. The chain couples TRBV5-6 to TRBJ2-1, with D possibly matching TRBD2 (6 bases). CDR3 nucleotides: TGTGCCAGCAGCTTGCCCGGTCTAGCGAATGAGCAGTTCTTC. The encoded protein is CASSLPGLANEQFF.